This T cell receptor beta chain was found in a study of T cells in Graves' hyperthyroidism and ophthalmopathy. Regarding the study as a whole: Blood shared most expanded thyroid clonotypes above 0.001.

Turning to this clonotype: Antigen unknown.

RNA transcripts provided the source from which TCR beta CDR3 regions were amplified. The HTBI set primed first-round TCR CDR3 RT-PCR. TCRdb processed the multiplex PCR reads anew with MiXCR; each CDR3 protein has one entry. The data show 500,000 to 650,000 distinct CDR3 sequences, approximately 15% seen once. Sequencing used blood. The sequence was obtained from a woman aged 45-59 years with Graves' ophthalmopathy.

The DNA for the CDR3 is TGTGCCAGCAGCGCCATAGCGGGAGAGGCGGATGAGCAGTTCTTC. Protein product: CASSAIAGEADEQFF. The rearrangement joins TRBV28 to TRBJ2-1; TRBD2 agrees at 9 bases. In germline, CDR1 is MDHEN, CDR2 SYDVKM. J gave up 8 bases and V 6 bases, and 11 bases lay outside the gene matches. CDR3 size: 15 residues.